The 19 T cell receptor beta chains below all came from one sample that was sequenced in a study of shared T cell receptors in the human thymus. Sequenced by immunoSEQ multiplex PCR; TCRdb stores in-frame clones only, minus some. The sample shows 700,000 or so clones, 70% to 90% of them seen only once. These data also featured in a second study, about human thymus T cells.

The sample consisted of thymocytes. The receptors come from a girl under three years old with a congenital heart defect.

This chain links TRBV15 with TRBJ2-6; 12 bases are shared with TRBD1. The J segment lost 3 bases and the V segment lost 3 bases, leaving 9 bases of the junction unmatched. The CDR3 runs 19 residues. Germline V lookup: CDR1 LNHNV, CDR2 YYDKDF (reference sequence). The CDR3 is CATSSAPGQGAIGANVLTF. The DNA for the CDR3 is TGTGCCACCAGCAGCGCGCCGGGACAGGGGGCTATTGGGGCCAACGTCCTGACTTTC.

The rearrangement uses TRBV27 and TRBJ1-2; D ambiguous. The CDR3 extends over 11 amino acids. Germline V gene sequence: CDR1 MNHEY, CDR2 SMNVEV (reference sequence). V lost 6 bases, J lost 4 bases, and 6 bases lay in between. In nucleotides, the CDR3 is TGTGCCAGCAGGGCGGTCTATGGCTACACCTTC. Translating gives CASRAVYGYTF.

The chain recombines TRBV29-1 with TRBJ2-7, with 8 bases fitting TRBD1. Germline V gene lookup returns CDR1 SQVTM and CDR2 ANQGSEA. The V and J ends lost 1 base and 0 bases, in that order; junction bases with no gene match: 2. CDR3 length equals 14 residues. The CDR3 DNA is TGCAGCGTTGAAGCCGGGACAGGCTCCTACGAGCAGTACTTC. It translates to CSVEAGTGSYEQYF.

There are a few counts of this clone. V usage is TRBV7-9 and J usage is TRBJ2-7; 13 bases fit TRBD2. The V gene's germline CDR1 is SEHNR and CDR2 FQNEAQ (reference sequence). After removal of 5 bases from V and 6 bases from J, the junction contained 4 bases not matched to a gene. The CDR3 has 14 residues. The CDR3 spells CASSPGLAGLEQYF. The CDR3 DNA is TGTGCCAGCAGCCCGGGACTAGCGGGGCTCGAGCAGTACTTC. The whole variable domain, filled in from reference TRBV7-9 and TRBJ2-7, reads DTGVSQNPRHKITKRGQNVTFRCDPISEHNRLYWYRQTLGQGPEFLTYFQNEAQLEKSRLLSDRFSAERPKGSFSTLEIQRTEQGDSAMYLCASSPGLAGLEQYFGPGTRLTVT.

V and J are TRBV27 and TRBJ1-2; D gene unclear. CDR1 and CDR2 (germline): MNHEY, SMNVEV (reference sequence). This CDR3 spans 14 amino acids. V lost 8 bases, J lost 6 bases, and 19 bases lay in between. The CDR3 DNA follows: TGTGCCAGCCCCCTGGAAGCCGACATGGATGGCTACACCTTC. Its protein is CASPLEADMDGYTF.

The genes are TRBV7-2 and TRBJ1-1; 10 nucleotides agree with TRBD1. The germline gives CDR1 SGHTA, CDR2 FQGNSA. Unmatched junction bases numbered 15, after V lost 7 bases and J lost 4 bases. The CDR3 contains 17 residues. The DNA of the CDR3 is TGTGCCAGCACCCTAGGGGACAGGGGAGGGAACAGCACTGAAGCTTTCTTT. Its protein is CASTLGDRGGNSTEAFF.

The genes are TRBV5-1 and TRBJ2-1; 7 bases are shared with TRBD2. Germline CDR1 and CDR2: SGHRS and YFSETQ. J was trimmed by 5 bases and V by 5 bases; bases with no gene match: 4. The CDR3 extends over 13 amino acids. The CDR3 sequence is CASRGGGDNEQFF. The CDR3 DNA reads as TGCGCCAGCAGGGGCGGGGGTGACAATGAGCAGTTCTTC.

The rearrangement links TRBV19 to TRBJ1-1; D is perhaps TRBD1 (5 bases). The CDR3 is 18 residues long. From germline, CDR1 is LNHDA and CDR2 SQIVND (reference sequence). The germline V and J ends were trimmed by 5 bases and 10 bases, with 32 bases remaining between them. DNA of the CDR3: TGTGCCAGTAGTCCCAGACAGAGCGTGACGGACCTGTCCATCGGAGCTTTCTTT. Its protein is CASSPRQSVTDLSIGAFF.

The gene calls are TRBV5-6 and TRBJ2-5, with 7 bases lining up with TRBD2. The CDR3 runs to 14 residues. Trimming took 4 bases from V and 6 from J; bases not matched to a gene: 9. From germline, CDR1 is SGHDT and CDR2 YYEEEE. This chain's CDR3 is CASSGREGRKTQYF. The CDR3 coding sequence is TGTGCCAGCAGCGGGAGGGAGGGGCGGAAGACCCAGTACTTC.

This clone has only a few counts. The chain uses TRBV27 and TRBJ1-1; the D is unclear. This CDR3 spans 15 amino acids. Germline V gene lookup returns CDR1 MNHEY and CDR2 SMNVEV (reference sequence). Trimming pared 5 bases from V and 8 bases from J, leaving 21 bases between. CDR3 loop: CASSASFGFGLEAFF. The CDR3 DNA is TGTGCCAGCAGTGCAAGTTTCGGGTTCGGTTTAGAAGCTTTCTTT.

The gene calls are TRBV4-3 and TRBJ1-2; the D gene is possibly TRBD1 (5 bases). The V and J ends lost 0 bases and 7 bases respectively, with 15 bases between them. The V gene's germline CDR1 is LGHNA and CDR2 YSLEER. The CDR3 is 15 residues long. The CDR3 reads CASSQDQGWGGGYTF. In nucleotides, the CDR3 is TGCGCCAGCAGCCAAGACCAGGGCTGGGGGGGTGGCTACACCTTC.

The chain couples TRBV2 to TRBJ2-7; TRBD1 matches at 8 bases. The germline V gene has CDR1 SNHLY and CDR2 FYNNEI. Trimming took 4 bases from V and 0 from J; bases not matched to a gene: 8. This CDR3 is 16 amino acids long. The CDR3 region has the DNA TGTGCCAGCAGTGGGGGGTGTGACAGGGGCTCCTACGAGCAGTACTTC. It encodes CASSGGCDRGSYEQYF.

Concerning this clone: The sample contains more than one DNA sequence encoding this CDR3. This chain joins TRBV4-1 and TRBJ2-5; possibly TRBD1 for D (6 bases). This CDR3 comprises 13 residues. Germline loops: CDR1 MGHRA, CDR2 YSYEKL. V lost 1 base and J 7 bases, leaving 10 bases between the germline ends. CDR3 sequence (DNA): TGCGCCAGCAGCCAAGCCACAGGGTTGACCCAGTACTTC. Amino acids: CASSQATGLTQYF.

J is TRBJ1-1 and V is TRBV13; possible D gene TRBD1, 6 bases. This CDR3 region has 13 residues. Deletions cut 3 bases from V and 4 bases from J, with 9 bases between. The V gene's germline CDR1 is PRHDT and CDR2 FYEKMQ (reference sequence). The CDR3 DNA is TGTGCCAGCAGCTTCGAAGGGGGCACTGAAGCTTTCTTT. This encodes CASSFEGGTEAFF.

The V and J genes are TRBV5-1 and TRBJ2-7; D remains ambiguous. The CDR3 totals 18 residues. Trimming removed 0 bases at V and 2 bases at J, with 21 bases between. Germline CDR1 SGHRS, CDR2 YFSETQ. The CDR3 loop reads CASSLALTAAPLPYEQYF. In DNA form, the CDR3 reads TGCGCCAGCAGCTTGGCGCTCACAGCAGCACCCCTACCCTACGAGCAGTACTTC.

The chain combines TRBV29-1 with TRBJ2-3, with a tentative D call TRBD2 (6 bases). Trimming stripped 1 base from V and 3 bases from J, with 17 bases between. Germline V lookup: CDR1 SQVTM, CDR2 ANQGSEA. CDR3 size: 16 residues. As DNA, the CDR3 is TGCAGCGTTGAAGTGCGGGGCCGAGGCGAGACAGATACGCAGTATTTT. As protein: CSVEVRGRGETDTQYF.

The chain links TRBV9 to TRBJ1-1; 7 nucleotides line up with TRBD1. The germline gives CDR1 SGDLS, CDR2 YYNGEE. After removal of 6 bases from V and 4 bases from J, the junction contained 6 bases not matched to a gene. The length of the CDR3 is 13 residues. The CDR3 coding sequence is TGTGCCAGCAAGGACAGGTTTGGCACTGAAGCTTTCTTT. Translating it yields CASKDRFGTEAFF.

The rearrangement uses TRBV30 and TRBJ2-5, with 8 bases identical to TRBD1. The V gene's germline CDR1 is GTSNPN and CDR2 SVGIG (reference sequence). CDR3 size: 17 residues. V shed 0 bases, J shed 4 bases, and the junction held 13 bases outside the gene matches. The CDR3 DNA reads TGTGCCTGGAGTGTATTATGGCCAGGGGGCTCGCGAGAGACCCAGTACTTC. The encoded protein is CAWSVLWPGGSRETQYF.

V and J are TRBV19 and TRBJ1-2, with D perhaps matching TRBD1 (5 bases). V dropped 4 bases and J dropped 2 bases, with 20 bases sitting between them. There are 17 residues in the CDR3. In germline, CDR1 is LNHDA, CDR2 SQIVND (reference sequence). The CDR3 coding sequence is TGTGCCAGTAGTAACCAGAAGGGGCGGCAGGGAAACTATGGCTACACCTTC. Residues: CASSNQKGRQGNYGYTF.